The clone carrying this TCR beta chain showed up many times. Its antigen is undetermined. The record originates from a study of CD8 T cells in ankylosing spondylitis. Broader study findings: Made up of eight highly homologous variants, a TCR beta motif appeared characteristic of ankylosing spondylitis blood. The clones that were linked to disease were reported to be significantly enriched in matched synovial fluid samples from ankylosing spondylitis patients. Reports of some motif variants in reactive arthritis synovial fluid and blood predate this one.

Quantitative molecular-barcoded 5'-RACE generated the TCR beta libraries. TCRdb called the 5' RACE reads again in MiXCR, with one record for every CDR3 protein. Of around 490,000 distinct CDR3 sequences in the sample, approximately 5.3% are singletons; the top ten hold 3% to 4%. V lost 2 bases, J lost 11 bases, and 12 bases lay in between. CDR1 and CDR2 (germline): SGHTA, FQGNSA. This CDR3 spans 13 amino acids. The receptor was derived from a male donor with ankylosing spondylitis. Specimen: blood, either unsorted or a sorted T cell fraction (not recorded which). This sequence joins TRBV7-2 and TRBJ1-4; D ambiguous. The chain's CDR3 is CASSLPLPGKLFF. CDR3 bases: TGTGCCAGCAGCTTACCTCTCCCAGGCAAACTGTTTTTT.